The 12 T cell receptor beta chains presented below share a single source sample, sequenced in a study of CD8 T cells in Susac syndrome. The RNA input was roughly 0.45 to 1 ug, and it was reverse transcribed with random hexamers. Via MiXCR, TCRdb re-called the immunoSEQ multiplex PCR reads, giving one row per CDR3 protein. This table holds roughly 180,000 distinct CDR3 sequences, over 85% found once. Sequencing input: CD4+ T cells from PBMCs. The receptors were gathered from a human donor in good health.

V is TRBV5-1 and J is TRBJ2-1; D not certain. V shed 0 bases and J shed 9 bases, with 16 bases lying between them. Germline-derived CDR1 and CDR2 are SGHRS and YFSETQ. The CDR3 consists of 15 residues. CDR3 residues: CASSLDQPVITEQFF. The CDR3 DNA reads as TGCGCCAGCAGCTTGGATCAGCCTGTTATTACTGAGCAGTTCTTC.

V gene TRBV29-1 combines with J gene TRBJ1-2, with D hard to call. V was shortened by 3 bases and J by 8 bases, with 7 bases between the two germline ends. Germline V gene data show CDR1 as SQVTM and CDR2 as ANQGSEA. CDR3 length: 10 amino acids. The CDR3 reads CSVDSGGYTF. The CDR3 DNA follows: TGCAGCGTTGACTCGGGAGGCTACACCTTC.

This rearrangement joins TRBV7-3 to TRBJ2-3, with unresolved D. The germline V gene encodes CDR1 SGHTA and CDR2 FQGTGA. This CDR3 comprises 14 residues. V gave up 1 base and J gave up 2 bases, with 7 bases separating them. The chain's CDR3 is CASSLMVATDTQYF. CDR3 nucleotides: TGTGCCAGCAGCTTAATGGTTGCCACAGATACGCAGTATTTT.

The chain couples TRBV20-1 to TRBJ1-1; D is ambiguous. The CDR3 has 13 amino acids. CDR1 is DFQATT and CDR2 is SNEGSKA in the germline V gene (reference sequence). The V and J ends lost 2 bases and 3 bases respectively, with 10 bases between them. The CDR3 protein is CSARISGDTEAFF. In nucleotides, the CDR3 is TGCAGTGCTAGAATCAGTGGGGACACTGAAGCTTTCTTT.

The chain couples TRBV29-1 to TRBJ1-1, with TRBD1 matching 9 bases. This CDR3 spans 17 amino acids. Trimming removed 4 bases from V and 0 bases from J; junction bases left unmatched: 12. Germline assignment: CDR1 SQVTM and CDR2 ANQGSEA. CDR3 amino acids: CSVAYTGQGTMNTEAFF. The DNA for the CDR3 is TGCAGCGTTGCCTATACGGGACAGGGCACTATGAACACTGAAGCTTTCTTT.

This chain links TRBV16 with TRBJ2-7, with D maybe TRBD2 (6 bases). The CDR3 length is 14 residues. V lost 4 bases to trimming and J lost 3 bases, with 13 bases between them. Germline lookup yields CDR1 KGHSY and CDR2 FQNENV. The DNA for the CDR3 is TGTGCCAGCAGCCCTCCTTCCGGGGGCTACGAGCAGTACTTC. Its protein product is CASSPPSGGYEQYF.

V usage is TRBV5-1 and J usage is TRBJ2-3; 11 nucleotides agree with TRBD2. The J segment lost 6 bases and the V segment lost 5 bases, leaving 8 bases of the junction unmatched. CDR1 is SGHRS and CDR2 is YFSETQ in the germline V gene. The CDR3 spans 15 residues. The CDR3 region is CASSSGTSGFDTQYF. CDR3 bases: TGCGCCAGCAGTTCCGGGACTAGCGGTTTTGATACGCAGTATTTT.

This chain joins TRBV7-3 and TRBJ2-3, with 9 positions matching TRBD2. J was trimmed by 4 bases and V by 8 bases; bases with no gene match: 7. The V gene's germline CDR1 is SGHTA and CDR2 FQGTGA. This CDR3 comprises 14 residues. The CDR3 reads CASAAGGEADTQYF. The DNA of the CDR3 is TGTGCCAGCGCAGCGGGGGGTGAGGCAGATACGCAGTATTTT. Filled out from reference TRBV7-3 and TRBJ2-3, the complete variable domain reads GAGVSQTPSNKVTEKGKYVELRCDPISGHTALYWYRQSLGQGPEFLIYFQGTGAADDSGLPNDRFFAVRPEGSVSTLKIQRTERGDSAVYLCASAAGGEADTQYFGPGTRLTVL.

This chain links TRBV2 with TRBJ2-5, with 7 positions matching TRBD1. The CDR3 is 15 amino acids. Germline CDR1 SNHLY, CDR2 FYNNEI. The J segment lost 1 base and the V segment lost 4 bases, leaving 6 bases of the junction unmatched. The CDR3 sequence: CASSGRGQVQETQYF. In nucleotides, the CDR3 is TGTGCCAGCAGTGGGAGAGGACAGGTCCAAGAGACCCAGTACTTC.

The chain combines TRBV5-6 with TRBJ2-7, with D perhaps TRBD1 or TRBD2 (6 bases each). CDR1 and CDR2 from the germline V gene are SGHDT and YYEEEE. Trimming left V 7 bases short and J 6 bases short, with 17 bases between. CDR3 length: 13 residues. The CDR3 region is CASSPGAGIEQYF. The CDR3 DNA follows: TGTGCCAGCTCCCCGGGGGCGGGGATCGAGCAGTACTTC.

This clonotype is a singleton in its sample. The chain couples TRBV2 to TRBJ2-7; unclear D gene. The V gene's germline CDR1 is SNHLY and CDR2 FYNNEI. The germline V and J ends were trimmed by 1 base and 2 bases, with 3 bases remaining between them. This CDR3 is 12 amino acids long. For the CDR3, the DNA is TGTGCCAGCAGTGAAGAAGCCTACGAGCAGTACTTC. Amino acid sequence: CASSEEAYEQYF.

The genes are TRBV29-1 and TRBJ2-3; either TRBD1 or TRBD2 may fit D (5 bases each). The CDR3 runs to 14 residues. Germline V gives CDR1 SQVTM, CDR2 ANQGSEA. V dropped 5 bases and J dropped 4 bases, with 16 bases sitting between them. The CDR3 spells CSVSGTSGSDTQYF. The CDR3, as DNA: TGCAGCGTTTCCGGGACGTCAGGGTCAGATACGCAGTATTTT.